This TCR beta chain originates from a study of high-grade serous ovarian cancer treatment subgroups. About the research overall: Samples averaged roughly 15,000 reads and about 7,100 unique TCR beta rearrangements. Regarding the study as a whole: TCR clonal relatedness correlated positively with neoantigen level. Spatial context was lost because tumors were sequenced in bulk. Tumors within one patient showed repertoire similarity of 0.11 to 0.79.

The tumor samples were collected prior to definitive surgery or chemotherapy. V was trimmed by 0 bases and J by 6 bases, leaving 15 bases between them. Germline V gene sequence: CDR1 SGDLS, CDR2 YYNGEE. This CDR3 spans 16 amino acids. Produced via immunoSEQ multiplex PCR; TCRdb's table is partial and in-frame only. The sample holds 10,000 to 12,000 clones, roughly four fifths seen once. Comment on this clone: Its target is not known.

Material: tumor tissue. The receptor's source is a human donor with high-grade serous ovarian cancer. The chain combines TRBV9 with TRBJ1-4; weak D call: TRBD1 (6 bases). CDR3 amino acids: CASSVGSGGAYEKLFF. The CDR3 DNA sequence: TGTGCCAGCAGCGTAGGTTCGGGGGGCGCTTATGAAAAACTGTTTTTT.